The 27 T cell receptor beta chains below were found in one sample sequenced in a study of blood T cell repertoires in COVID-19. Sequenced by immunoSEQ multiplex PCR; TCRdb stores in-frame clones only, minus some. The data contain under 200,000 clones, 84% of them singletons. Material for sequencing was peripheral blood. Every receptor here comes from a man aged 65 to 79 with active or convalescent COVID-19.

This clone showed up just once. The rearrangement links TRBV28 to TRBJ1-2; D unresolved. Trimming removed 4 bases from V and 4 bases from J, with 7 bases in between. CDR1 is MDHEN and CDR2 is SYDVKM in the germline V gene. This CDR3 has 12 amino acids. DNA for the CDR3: TGTGCCAGCAGTTCAGTTGTCTATGGCTACACCTTC. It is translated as CASSSVVYGYTF.

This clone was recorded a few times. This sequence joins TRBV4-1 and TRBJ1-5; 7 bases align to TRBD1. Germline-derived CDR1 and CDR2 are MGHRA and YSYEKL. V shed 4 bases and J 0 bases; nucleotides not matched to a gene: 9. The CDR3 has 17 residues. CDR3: CASSPPGTVVSNQPQHF. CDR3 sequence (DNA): TGCGCCAGCAGCCCCCCCGGGACAGTCGTTAGCAATCAGCCCCAGCATTTT.

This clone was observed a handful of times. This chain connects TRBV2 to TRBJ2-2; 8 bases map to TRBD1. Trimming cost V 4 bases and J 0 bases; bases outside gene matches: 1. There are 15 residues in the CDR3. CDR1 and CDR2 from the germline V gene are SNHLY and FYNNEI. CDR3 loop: CASSGTGTNTGELFF. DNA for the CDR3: TGTGCCAGCAGTGGGACAGGGACGAACACCGGGGAGCTGTTTTTT.

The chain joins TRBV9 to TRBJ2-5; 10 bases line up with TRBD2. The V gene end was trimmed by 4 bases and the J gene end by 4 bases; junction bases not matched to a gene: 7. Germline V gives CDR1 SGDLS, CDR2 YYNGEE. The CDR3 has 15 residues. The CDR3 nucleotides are TGTGCCAGCAGCACGTTAGCGGGGGGAGGAGAGACCCAGTACTTC. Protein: CASSTLAGGGETQYF.

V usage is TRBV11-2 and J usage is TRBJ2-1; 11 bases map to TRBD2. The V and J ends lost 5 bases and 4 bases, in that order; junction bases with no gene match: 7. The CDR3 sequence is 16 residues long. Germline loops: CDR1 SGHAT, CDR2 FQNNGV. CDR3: CASSTLSSGRYNEQFF. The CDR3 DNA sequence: TGTGCCAGCAGCACCCTTTCTAGCGGGAGGTACAATGAGCAGTTCTTC.

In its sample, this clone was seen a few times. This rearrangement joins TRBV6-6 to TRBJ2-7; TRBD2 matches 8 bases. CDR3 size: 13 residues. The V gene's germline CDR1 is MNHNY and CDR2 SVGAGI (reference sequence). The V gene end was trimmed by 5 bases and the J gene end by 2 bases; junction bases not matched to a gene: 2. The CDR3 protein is CASSAGGPYEQYF. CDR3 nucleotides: TGTGCCAGCAGTGCGGGGGGACCCTACGAGCAGTACTTC.

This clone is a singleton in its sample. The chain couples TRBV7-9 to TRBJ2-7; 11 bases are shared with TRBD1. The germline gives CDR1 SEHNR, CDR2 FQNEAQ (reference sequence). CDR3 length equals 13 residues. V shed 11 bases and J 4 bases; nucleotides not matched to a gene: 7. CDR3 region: CAGRRDRGYEQYF. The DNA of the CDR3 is TGTGCCGGGCGTAGGGACAGGGGGTACGAGCAGTACTTC.

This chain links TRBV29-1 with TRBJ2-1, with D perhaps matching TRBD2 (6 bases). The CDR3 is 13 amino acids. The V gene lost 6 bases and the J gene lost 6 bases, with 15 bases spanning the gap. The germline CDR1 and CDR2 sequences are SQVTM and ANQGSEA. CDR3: CSVELTSSNEQFF. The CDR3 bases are TGCAGCGTGGAACTTACTAGCAGCAATGAGCAGTTCTTC.

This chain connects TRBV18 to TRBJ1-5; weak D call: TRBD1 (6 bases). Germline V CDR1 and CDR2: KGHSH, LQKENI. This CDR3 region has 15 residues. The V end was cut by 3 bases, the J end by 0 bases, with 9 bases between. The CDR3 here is CASSPGALSNQPQHF. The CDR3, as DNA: TGTGCCAGCTCACCGGGGGCTCTTAGCAATCAGCCCCAGCATTTT.

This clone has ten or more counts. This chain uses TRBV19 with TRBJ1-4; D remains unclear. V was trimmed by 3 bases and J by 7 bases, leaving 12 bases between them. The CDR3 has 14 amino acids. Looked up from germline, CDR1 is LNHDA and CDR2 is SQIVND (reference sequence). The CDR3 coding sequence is TGTGCCAGTAGTATCCCCACAGTGGGTGAAAAACTGTTTTTT. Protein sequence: CASSIPTVGEKLFF.

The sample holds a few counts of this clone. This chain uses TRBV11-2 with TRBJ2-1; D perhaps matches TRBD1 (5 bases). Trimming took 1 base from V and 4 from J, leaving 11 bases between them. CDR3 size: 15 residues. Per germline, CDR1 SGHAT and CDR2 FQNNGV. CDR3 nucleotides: TGTGCCAGCAGCTTAGTAAGGGGCCCATACAATGAGCAGTTCTTC. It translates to CASSLVRGPYNEQFF.

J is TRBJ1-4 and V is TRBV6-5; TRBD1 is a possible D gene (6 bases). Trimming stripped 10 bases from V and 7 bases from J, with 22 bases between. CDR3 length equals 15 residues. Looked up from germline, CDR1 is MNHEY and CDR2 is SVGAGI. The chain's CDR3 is CATNGQISWGEKLFF. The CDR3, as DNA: TGTGCCACCAACGGACAGATATCGTGGGGTGAAAAACTGTTTTTT.

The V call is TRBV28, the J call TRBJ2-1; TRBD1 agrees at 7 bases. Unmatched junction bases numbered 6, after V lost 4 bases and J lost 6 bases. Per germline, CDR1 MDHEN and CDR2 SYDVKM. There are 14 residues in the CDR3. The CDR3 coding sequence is TGTGCCAGCAGTTCAGGACAGGATTCCAATGAGCAGTTCTTC. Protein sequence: CASSSGQDSNEQFF.

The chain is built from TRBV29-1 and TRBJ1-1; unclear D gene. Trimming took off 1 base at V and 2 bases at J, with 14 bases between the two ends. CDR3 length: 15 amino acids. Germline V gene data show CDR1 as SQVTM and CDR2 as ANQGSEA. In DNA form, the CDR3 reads TGCAGCGTTGAAGCCCTCAGGCGACCTAACACTGAAGCTTTCTTT. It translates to CSVEALRRPNTEAFF.

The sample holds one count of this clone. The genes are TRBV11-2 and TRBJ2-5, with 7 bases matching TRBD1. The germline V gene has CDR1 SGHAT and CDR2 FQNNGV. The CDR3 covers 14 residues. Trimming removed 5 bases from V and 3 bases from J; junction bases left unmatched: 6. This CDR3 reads CASSPRTGKETQYF. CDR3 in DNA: TGTGCCAGCAGCCCACGGACAGGCAAAGAGACCCAGTACTTC.

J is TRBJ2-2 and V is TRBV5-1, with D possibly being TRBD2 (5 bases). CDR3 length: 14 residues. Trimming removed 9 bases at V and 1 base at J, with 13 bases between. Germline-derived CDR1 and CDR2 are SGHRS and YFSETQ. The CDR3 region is CATQDSLNTGELFF. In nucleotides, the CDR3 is TGCGCCACCCAGGACTCCCTGAACACCGGGGAGCTGTTTTTT.

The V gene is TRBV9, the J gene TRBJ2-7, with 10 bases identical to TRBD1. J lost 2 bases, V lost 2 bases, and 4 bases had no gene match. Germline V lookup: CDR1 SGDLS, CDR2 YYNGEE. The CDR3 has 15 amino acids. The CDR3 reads CASSVRTGGPYEQYF. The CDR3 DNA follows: TGTGCCAGCAGCGTCCGGACAGGGGGGCCCTACGAGCAGTACTTC.

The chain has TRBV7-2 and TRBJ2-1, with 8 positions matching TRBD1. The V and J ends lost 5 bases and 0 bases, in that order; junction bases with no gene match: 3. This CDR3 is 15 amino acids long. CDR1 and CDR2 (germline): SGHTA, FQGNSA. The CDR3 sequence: CASSAGTGSYNEQFF. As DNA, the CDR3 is TGTGCCAGCAGCGCCGGGACAGGCTCCTACAATGAGCAGTTCTTC.

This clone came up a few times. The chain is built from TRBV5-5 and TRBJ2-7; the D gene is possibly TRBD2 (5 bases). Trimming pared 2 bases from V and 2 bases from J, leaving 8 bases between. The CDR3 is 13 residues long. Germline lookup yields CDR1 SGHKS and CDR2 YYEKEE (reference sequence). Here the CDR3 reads CASSFFGAYEQYF. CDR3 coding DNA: TGTGCCAGCAGCTTTTTCGGGGCCTACGAGCAGTACTTC.

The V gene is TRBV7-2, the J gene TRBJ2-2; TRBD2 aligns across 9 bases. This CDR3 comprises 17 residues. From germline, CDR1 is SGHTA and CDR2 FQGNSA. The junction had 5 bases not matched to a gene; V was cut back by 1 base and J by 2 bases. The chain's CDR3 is CASSLVAGVPNTGELFF. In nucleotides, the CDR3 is TGTGCCAGCAGCTTAGTAGCGGGGGTTCCCAACACCGGGGAGCTGTTTTTT. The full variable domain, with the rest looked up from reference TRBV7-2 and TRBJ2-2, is GAGVSQSPSNKVTEKGKDVELRCDPISGHTALYWYRQSLGQGLEFLIYFQGNSAPDKSGLPSDRFSAERTGGSVSTLTIQRTQQEDSAVYLCASSLVAGVPNTGELFFGEGSRLTVL.

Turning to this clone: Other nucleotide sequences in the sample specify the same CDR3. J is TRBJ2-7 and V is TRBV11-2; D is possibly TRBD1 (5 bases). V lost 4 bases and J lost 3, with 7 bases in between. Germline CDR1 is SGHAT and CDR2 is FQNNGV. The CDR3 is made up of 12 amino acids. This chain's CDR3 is CASSSQGYEQYF. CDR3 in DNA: TGTGCCAGCAGCTCCCAGGGCTACGAGCAGTACTTC.

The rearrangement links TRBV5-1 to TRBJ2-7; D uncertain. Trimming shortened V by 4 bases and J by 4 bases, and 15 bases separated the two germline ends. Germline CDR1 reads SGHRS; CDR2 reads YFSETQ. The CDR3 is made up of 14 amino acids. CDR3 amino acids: CASSPTVNGYEQYF. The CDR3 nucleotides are TGCGCCAGCAGCCCAACAGTCAATGGATACGAGCAGTACTTC.

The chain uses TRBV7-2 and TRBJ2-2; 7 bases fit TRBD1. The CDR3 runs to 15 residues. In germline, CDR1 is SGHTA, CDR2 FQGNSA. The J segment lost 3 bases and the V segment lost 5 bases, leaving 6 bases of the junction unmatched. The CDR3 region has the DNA TGTGCCAGCAGCCCCCCAGGGGGAGACACCGGGGAGCTGTTTTTT. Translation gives CASSPPGGDTGELFF.

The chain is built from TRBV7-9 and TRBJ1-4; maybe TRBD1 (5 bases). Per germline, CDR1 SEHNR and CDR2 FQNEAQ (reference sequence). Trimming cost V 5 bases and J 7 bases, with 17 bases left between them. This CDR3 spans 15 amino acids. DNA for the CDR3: TGTGCCAGCAGCCCAAACCAGGGTATTGGTGAAAAACTGTTTTTT. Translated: CASSPNQGIGEKLFF.

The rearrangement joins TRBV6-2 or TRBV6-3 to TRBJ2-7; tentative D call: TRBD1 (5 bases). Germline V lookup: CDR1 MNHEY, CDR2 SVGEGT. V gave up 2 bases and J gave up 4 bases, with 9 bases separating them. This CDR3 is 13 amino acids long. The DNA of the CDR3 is TGTGCCAGCAGTTACCGGACAAAGTACGAGCAGTACTTC. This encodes CASSYRTKYEQYF.

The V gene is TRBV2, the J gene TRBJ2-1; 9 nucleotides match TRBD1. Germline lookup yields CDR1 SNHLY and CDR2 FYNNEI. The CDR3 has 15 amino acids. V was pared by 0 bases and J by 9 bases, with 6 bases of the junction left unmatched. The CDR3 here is CASSEAGQGKAEQFF. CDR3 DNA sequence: TGTGCCAGCAGTGAAGCGGGACAGGGTAAGGCTGAGCAGTTCTTC.

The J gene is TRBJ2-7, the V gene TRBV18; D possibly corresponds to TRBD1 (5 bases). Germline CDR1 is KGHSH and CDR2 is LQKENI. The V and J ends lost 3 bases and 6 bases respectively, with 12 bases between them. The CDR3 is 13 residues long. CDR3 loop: CASSPSMGPEQYF. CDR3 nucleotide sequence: TGTGCCAGCTCACCTAGCATGGGGCCCGAGCAGTACTTC.